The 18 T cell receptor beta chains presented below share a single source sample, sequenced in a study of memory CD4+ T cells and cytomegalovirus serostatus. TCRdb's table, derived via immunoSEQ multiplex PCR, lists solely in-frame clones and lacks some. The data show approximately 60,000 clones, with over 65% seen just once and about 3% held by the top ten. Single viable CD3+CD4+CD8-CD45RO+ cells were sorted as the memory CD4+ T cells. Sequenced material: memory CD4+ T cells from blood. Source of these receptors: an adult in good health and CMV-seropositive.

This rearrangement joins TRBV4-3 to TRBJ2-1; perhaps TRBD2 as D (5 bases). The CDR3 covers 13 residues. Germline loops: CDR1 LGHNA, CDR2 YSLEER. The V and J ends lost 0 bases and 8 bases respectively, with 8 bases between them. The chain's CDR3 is CASSQDYSDEQFF. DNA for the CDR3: TGCGCCAGCAGCCAAGACTATAGCGATGAGCAGTTCTTC.

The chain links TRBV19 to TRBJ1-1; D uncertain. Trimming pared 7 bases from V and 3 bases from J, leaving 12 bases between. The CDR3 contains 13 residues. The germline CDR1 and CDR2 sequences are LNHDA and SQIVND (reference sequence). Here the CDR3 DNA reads TGTGCCAGTACCGACCTCGGGTACACTGAAGCTTTCTTT. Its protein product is CASTDLGYTEAFF.

CDR3 nucleotides: TGTGCCAGCAGCTTGGGGACAGGGAGGGATGAAAAACTGTTTTTT. It specifies CASSLGTGRDEKLFF. This chain connects TRBV7-6 to TRBJ1-4; TRBD1 agrees at 9 bases. Trimming removed 3 bases from V and 6 bases from J; junction bases left unmatched: 5. Germline CDR1 reads SGHVS; CDR2 reads FNYEAQ. The CDR3 is 15 amino acids.

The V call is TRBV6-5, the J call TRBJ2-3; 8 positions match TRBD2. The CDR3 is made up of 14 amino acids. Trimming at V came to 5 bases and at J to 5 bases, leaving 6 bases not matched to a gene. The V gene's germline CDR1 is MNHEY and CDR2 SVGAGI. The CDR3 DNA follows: TGTGCCAGCAGTCCCGGGACTAGGAAAGATACGCAGTATTTT. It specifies CASSPGTRKDTQYF.

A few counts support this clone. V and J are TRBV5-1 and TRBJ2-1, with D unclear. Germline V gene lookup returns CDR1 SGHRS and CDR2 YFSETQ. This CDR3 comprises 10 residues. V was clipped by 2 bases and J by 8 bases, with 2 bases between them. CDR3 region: CASSFDEQFF. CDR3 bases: TGCGCCAGCAGCTTCGATGAGCAGTTCTTC.

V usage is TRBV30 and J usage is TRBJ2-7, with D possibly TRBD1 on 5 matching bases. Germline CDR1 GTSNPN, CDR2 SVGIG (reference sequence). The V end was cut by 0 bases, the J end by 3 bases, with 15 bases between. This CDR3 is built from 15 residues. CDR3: CAWSVPGQGRYEQYF. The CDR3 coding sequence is TGTGCCTGGAGTGTACCCGGCCAGGGCCGCTACGAGCAGTACTTC.

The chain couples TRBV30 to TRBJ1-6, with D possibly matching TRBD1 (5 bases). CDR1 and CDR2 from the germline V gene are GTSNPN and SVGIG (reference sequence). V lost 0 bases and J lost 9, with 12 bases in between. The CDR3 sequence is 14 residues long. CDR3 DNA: TGTGCCTGGAGTGTTCAGGGAGGCGGTTCACCCCTCCACTTT. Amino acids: CAWSVQGGGSPLHF.

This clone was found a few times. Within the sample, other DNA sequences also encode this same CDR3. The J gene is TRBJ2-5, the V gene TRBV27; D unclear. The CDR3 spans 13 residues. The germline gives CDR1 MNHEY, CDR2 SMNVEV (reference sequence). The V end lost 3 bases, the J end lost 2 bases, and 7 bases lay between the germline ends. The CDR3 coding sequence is TGTGCCAGCAGTTTGGGCCGGCAAGAGACCCAGTACTTC. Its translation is CASSLGRQETQYF.

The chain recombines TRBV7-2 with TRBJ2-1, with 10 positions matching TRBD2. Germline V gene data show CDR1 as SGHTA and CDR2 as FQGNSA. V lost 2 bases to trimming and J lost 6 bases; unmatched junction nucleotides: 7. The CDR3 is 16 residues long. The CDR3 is CASSLLASGRANEQFF. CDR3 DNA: TGTGCCAGCAGCTTACTTGCGAGCGGGAGGGCCAATGAGCAGTTCTTC. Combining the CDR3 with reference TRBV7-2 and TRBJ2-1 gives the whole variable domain GAGVSQSPSNKVTEKGKDVELRCDPISGHTALYWYRQSLGQGLEFLIYFQGNSAPDKSGLPSDRFSAERTGGSVSTLTIQRTQQEDSAVYLCASSLLASGRANEQFFGPGTRLTVL.

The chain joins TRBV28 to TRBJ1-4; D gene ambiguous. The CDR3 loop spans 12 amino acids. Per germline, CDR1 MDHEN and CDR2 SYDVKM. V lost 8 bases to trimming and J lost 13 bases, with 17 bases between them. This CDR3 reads CASSPPTDGLFF. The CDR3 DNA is TGTGCCAGCTCCCCCCCAACCGATGGACTGTTTTTT.

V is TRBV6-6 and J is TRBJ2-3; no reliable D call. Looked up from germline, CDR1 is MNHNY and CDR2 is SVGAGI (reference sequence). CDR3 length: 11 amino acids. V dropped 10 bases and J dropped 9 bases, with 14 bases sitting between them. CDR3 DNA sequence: TGTGCCACCAGCCTCCGAGAAACGCAGTATTTT. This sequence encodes CATSLRETQYF.

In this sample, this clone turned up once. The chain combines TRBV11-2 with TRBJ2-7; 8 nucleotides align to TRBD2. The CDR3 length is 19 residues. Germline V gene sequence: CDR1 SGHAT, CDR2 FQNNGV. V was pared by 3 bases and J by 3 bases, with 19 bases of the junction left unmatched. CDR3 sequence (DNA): TGTGCCAGCAGCTTGGGTCTCTGGTTAACTGCGGGAGGAAACTACGAGCAGTACTTC. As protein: CASSLGLWLTAGGNYEQYF. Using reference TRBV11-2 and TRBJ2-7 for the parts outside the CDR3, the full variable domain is EAGVAQSPRYKIIEKRQSVAFWCNPISGHATLYWYQQILGQGPKLLIQFQNNGVVDDSQLPKDRFSAERLKGVDSTLKIQPAKLEDSAVYLCASSLGLWLTAGGNYEQYFGPGTRLTVT.

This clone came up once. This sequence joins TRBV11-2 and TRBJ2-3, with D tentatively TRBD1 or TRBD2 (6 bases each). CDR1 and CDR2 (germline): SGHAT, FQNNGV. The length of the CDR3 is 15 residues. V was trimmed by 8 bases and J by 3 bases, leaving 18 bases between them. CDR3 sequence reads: CASGPSGGGTDTQYF. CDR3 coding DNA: TGTGCCAGCGGGCCGTCCGGGGGCGGTACAGATACGCAGTATTTT.

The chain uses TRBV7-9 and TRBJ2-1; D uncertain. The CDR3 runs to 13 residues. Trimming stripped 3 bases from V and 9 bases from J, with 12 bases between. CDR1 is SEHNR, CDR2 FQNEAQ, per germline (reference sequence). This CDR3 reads CASSFLVSGEQFF. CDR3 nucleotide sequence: TGTGCCAGCAGCTTTTTAGTCTCGGGTGAGCAGTTCTTC.

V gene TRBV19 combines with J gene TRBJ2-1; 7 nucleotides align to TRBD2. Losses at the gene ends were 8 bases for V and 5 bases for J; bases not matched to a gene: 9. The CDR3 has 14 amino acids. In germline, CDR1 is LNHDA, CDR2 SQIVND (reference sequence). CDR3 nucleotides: TGTGCCAGTGGGAGGGGACTCCTACACAATGAGCAGTTCTTC. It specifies CASGRGLLHNEQFF.

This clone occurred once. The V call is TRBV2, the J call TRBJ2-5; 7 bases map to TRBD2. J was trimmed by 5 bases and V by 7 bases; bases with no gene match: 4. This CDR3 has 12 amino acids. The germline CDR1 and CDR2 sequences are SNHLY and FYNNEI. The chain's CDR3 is CASNGGRETQYF. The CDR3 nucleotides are TGTGCCAGCAACGGGGGGAGGGAGACCCAGTACTTC.

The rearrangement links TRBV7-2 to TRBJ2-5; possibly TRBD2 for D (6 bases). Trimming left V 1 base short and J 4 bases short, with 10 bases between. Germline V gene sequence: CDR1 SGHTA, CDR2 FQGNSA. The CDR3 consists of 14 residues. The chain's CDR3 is CASSLVGGIETQYF. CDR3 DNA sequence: TGTGCCAGCAGCTTAGTAGGAGGGATAGAGACCCAGTACTTC.

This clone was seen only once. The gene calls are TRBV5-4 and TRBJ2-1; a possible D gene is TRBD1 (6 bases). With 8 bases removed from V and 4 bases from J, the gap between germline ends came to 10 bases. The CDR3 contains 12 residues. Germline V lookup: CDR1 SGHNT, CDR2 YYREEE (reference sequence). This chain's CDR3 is CASGTNYNEQFF. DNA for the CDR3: TGTGCCAGTGGGACAAATTACAATGAGCAGTTCTTC. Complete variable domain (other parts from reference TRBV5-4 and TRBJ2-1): ETGVTQSPTHLIKTRGQQVTLRCSSQSGHNTVSWYQQALGQGPQFIFQYYREEENGRGNFPPRFSGLQFPNYSSELNVNALELDDSALYLCASGTNYNEQFFGPGTRLTVL.